A selection of T cell receptor beta chains follows, all from one sample in a study of blood T cell repertoires in COVID-19. The method was immunoSEQ multiplex PCR; TCRdb's version includes in-frame clones alone and lacks a portion of them. In the table there are nearly 110,000 clones, 76% of which are singletons. The sample comprised peripheral blood. Every receptor here comes from a man older than 75 with COVID-19, enrolled during active disease. The CDR3 runs from the conserved cysteine through the conserved F or W. A D gene is named only where the DNA matches it firmly. Only part of the rows carry a size: once, few, many, or a class if the clone is expanded.

CDR3 DNA: TGCGCCAGCAGTGAGCCTGGAGGAGGCCACGAGCAGTACTTC
CDR3 protein: CASSEPGGGHEQYF
CDR3 length: 14
J gene: TRBJ2-7
V gene: TRBV10-1
clone size: -
D gene: -

CDR3 DNA: TGTGCCAGCAGCCTCCGACTAGCGGGAGAGGGGGATACGCAGTATTTT
CDR3 protein: CASSLRLAGEGDTQYF
CDR3 length: 16
J gene: TRBJ2-3
V gene: TRBV4-2
clone size: -
D gene: TRBD2

CDR3 DNA: TGCGCCAGCAGCCACTCAAGCACAGATACGCAGTATTTT
CDR3 protein: CASSHSSTDTQYF
CDR3 length: 13
J gene: TRBJ2-3
V gene: TRBV5-1
clone size: -
D gene: -

CDR3 DNA: TGTGCCAGTAGGCGGACAGCCCCTCAGGGAGAGACCCAGTACTTC
CDR3 protein: CASRRTAPQGETQYF
CDR3 length: 15
J gene: TRBJ2-5
V gene: TRBV19
clone size: -
D gene: -

CDR3 DNA: TGTGCCAGCAGTTTACCAGTGGGACAGGGGGTGACTGAAGCTTTCTTT
CDR3 protein: CASSLPVGQGVTEAFF
CDR3 length: 16
J gene: TRBJ1-1
V gene: TRBV28
clone size: -
D gene: TRBD1

CDR3 DNA: TGTGCCAGCAGTTTAGACAGGAACTATGGCTACACCTTC
CDR3 protein: CASSLDRNYGYTF
CDR3 length: 13
J gene: TRBJ1-2
V gene: TRBV28
clone size: few
D gene: -

CDR3 DNA: TGTGCCAGCAGCGCCAGGGGTTCTGAAAAACTGTTTTTT
CDR3 protein: CASSARGSEKLFF
CDR3 length: 13
J gene: TRBJ1-4
V gene: TRBV7-3
clone size: -
D gene: -

CDR3 DNA: TGCGCCAGCAGCCCTGATCTAGCGGCTGTCTCCTACAATGAGCAGTTCTTC
CDR3 protein: CASSPDLAAVSYNEQFF
CDR3 length: 17
J gene: TRBJ2-1
V gene: TRBV5-1
clone size: -
D gene: TRBD2

CDR3 DNA: TGTGCCAGCTCACCACCGGGACAGCCTACCACAGATACGCAGTATTTT
CDR3 protein: CASSPPGQPTTDTQYF
CDR3 length: 16
J gene: TRBJ2-3
V gene: TRBV18
clone size: -
D gene: TRBD1

CDR3 DNA: TGCGCCAGCAGCTCTGGGGGGACGTCCTCTAATTCACCCCTCCACTTT
CDR3 protein: CASSSGGTSSNSPLHF
CDR3 length: 16
J gene: TRBJ1-6
V gene: TRBV5-1
clone size: once
D gene: -

CDR3 DNA: TGCGCCAGCAGCTTGGGCGGTAGCGGGAGGAACACCGGGGAGCTGTTTTTT
CDR3 protein: CASSLGGSGRNTGELFF
CDR3 length: 17
J gene: TRBJ2-2
V gene: TRBV5-1
clone size: -
D gene: TRBD2

CDR3 DNA: TGTGCCAGCAGTGGGGCAGGGATTAACACTGAAGCTTTCTTT
CDR3 protein: CASSGAGINTEAFF
CDR3 length: 14
J gene: TRBJ1-1
V gene: TRBV28
clone size: -
D gene: -

CDR3 DNA: TGTGCCAGCAGCCCGAGTACTGAAGCTTTCTTT
CDR3 protein: CASSPSTEAFF
CDR3 length: 11
J gene: TRBJ1-1
V gene: TRBV16
clone size: -
D gene: -

CDR3 DNA: TGTGCCAGCACCGTAACTAGCGGGATCACAGATACGCAGTATTTT
CDR3 protein: CASTVTSGITDTQYF
CDR3 length: 15
J gene: TRBJ2-3
V gene: TRBV9
clone size: -
D gene: TRBD2

CDR3 DNA: TGTGCCAGCAACCCCGCGGGGTCCGATGGCTACACCTTC
CDR3 protein: CASNPAGSDGYTF
CDR3 length: 13
J gene: TRBJ1-2
V gene: TRBV28
clone size: -
D gene: -

CDR3 DNA: TGCAGCGTTGAAGATTACGATCTAAGAACGCAGTATTTT
CDR3 protein: CSVEDYDLRTQYF
CDR3 length: 13
J gene: TRBJ2-3
V gene: TRBV29-1
clone size: few
D gene: -

CDR3 DNA: TGTGCCAGTAGTATAGGCGGGCTAGCTTTCACAGATACGCAGTATTTT
CDR3 protein: CASSIGGLAFTDTQYF
CDR3 length: 16
J gene: TRBJ2-3
V gene: TRBV19
clone size: -
D gene: -

CDR3 DNA: TGTGCCAGCACCTCATTGGGGGCCCCTAATTACGAGCAGTACTTC
CDR3 protein: CASTSLGAPNYEQYF
CDR3 length: 15
J gene: TRBJ2-7
V gene: TRBV28
clone size: -
D gene: -

CDR3 DNA: TGCGCCAGCAGCGCGGGACTAGCGGGAGGTTACGAGCAGTACTTC
CDR3 protein: CASSAGLAGGYEQYF
CDR3 length: 15
J gene: TRBJ2-7
V gene: TRBV5-1
clone size: -
D gene: TRBD2

CDR3 DNA: TGTGCCAGCAGTTATGGGCAGGGGATAGGAACTAATGAAAAACTGTTTTTT
CDR3 protein: CASSYGQGIGTNEKLFF
CDR3 length: 17
J gene: TRBJ1-4
V gene: TRBV2
clone size: -
D gene: -

CDR3 DNA: TGTGCCAGCAGCCTCACCCGACAGGGAGAGACCCAGTACTTC
CDR3 protein: CASSLTRQGETQYF
CDR3 length: 14
J gene: TRBJ2-5
V gene: TRBV27
clone size: -
D gene: TRBD1

CDR3 DNA: TGTGCCAGCAGCGTAGAACCTAGCCCGAATGAGCAGTTCTTC
CDR3 protein: CASSVEPSPNEQFF
CDR3 length: 14
J gene: TRBJ2-1
V gene: TRBV9
clone size: -
D gene: -

CDR3 DNA: TGTGCCAGCAGCCCCCAGACAAAAAACACCATATATTTT
CDR3 protein: CASSPQTKNTIYF
CDR3 length: 13
J gene: TRBJ1-3
V gene: TRBV7-9
clone size: once
D gene: -

CDR3 DNA: TGTGCCATGCGCCGGACTAGCGGGAGCCCAGATACGCAGTATTTT
CDR3 protein: CAMRRTSGSPDTQYF
CDR3 length: 15
J gene: TRBJ2-3
V gene: TRBV10-3
clone size: -
D gene: TRBD2

CDR3 DNA: TGCGCCAGCAGCCGGACAGATTCTAACTATGGCTACACCTTC
CDR3 protein: CASSRTDSNYGYTF
CDR3 length: 14
J gene: TRBJ1-2
V gene: TRBV5-1
clone size: -
D gene: -

CDR3 DNA: TGTGCCAGCAGCCGGGCGGGGGCCACAGATACGCAGTATTTT
CDR3 protein: CASSRAGATDTQYF
CDR3 length: 14
J gene: TRBJ2-3
V gene: TRBV5-4
clone size: -
D gene: -

CDR3 DNA: TGTGCCAGCAGTTACCGGACAGGGTTTGAAAAACTGTTTTTT
CDR3 protein: CASSYRTGFEKLFF
CDR3 length: 14
J gene: TRBJ1-4
V gene: TRBV27
clone size: -
D gene: TRBD1

CDR3 DNA: TGTGCCAGCAGCACAAACAGGGGGAATGAGCAGTTCTTC
CDR3 protein: CASSTNRGNEQFF
CDR3 length: 13
J gene: TRBJ2-1
V gene: TRBV6-2/TRBV6-3
clone size: -
D gene: TRBD1

CDR3 DNA: TGTGCCAGTAGTCCCCAGGAGGCTGTTAATGAAAAACTGTTTTTT
CDR3 protein: CASSPQEAVNEKLFF
CDR3 length: 15
J gene: TRBJ1-4
V gene: TRBV19
clone size: -
D gene: -

CDR3 DNA: TGCAGCGTTGAACCGCCGGGGGACTACGAGCAGTACTTC
CDR3 protein: CSVEPPGDYEQYF
CDR3 length: 13
J gene: TRBJ2-7
V gene: TRBV29-1
clone size: -
D gene: -

CDR3 DNA: TGTGCCAGCAGCTTAGACGGCGGGAGAGAGACCCAGTACTTC
CDR3 protein: CASSLDGGRETQYF
CDR3 length: 14
J gene: TRBJ2-5
V gene: TRBV7-2
clone size: few
D gene: TRBD2

CDR3 DNA: TGTGCCAGCAGCCCCGCGAACCGACTGCTAGCGGGGAGAAATGAGCAGTTCTTC
CDR3 protein: CASSPANRLLAGRNEQFF
CDR3 length: 18
J gene: TRBJ2-1
V gene: TRBV4-2
clone size: -
D gene: TRBD2

CDR3 DNA: TGCGCCAGCAGCCAATCCGGGATCAATTCACCCCTCCACTTT
CDR3 protein: CASSQSGINSPLHF
CDR3 length: 14
J gene: TRBJ1-6
V gene: TRBV4-1
clone size: -
D gene: -

CDR3 DNA: TGTGCCAGCAGCTTAGCGGGGGCGCAGTACGAGCAGTACTTC
CDR3 protein: CASSLAGAQYEQYF
CDR3 length: 14
J gene: TRBJ2-7
V gene: TRBV7-9
clone size: once
D gene: -

CDR3 DNA: TGTGCCAGCAGCTTAACCCCAACAGGACAGGGGAGAAAGACCCAGTACTTC
CDR3 protein: CASSLTPTGQGRKTQYF
CDR3 length: 17
J gene: TRBJ2-5
V gene: TRBV7-3
clone size: -
D gene: TRBD1

CDR3 DNA: TGTGCCAGCAGCCAATCGGACAGAAACACTGAAGCTTTCTTT
CDR3 protein: CASSQSDRNTEAFF
CDR3 length: 14
J gene: TRBJ1-1
V gene: TRBV3-1/TRBV3-2
clone size: -
D gene: -

CDR3 DNA: TGTGCCAGCTCACCGCCTCGACTAGCGGGAGTCACAGATACGCAGTATTTT
CDR3 protein: CASSPPRLAGVTDTQYF
CDR3 length: 17
J gene: TRBJ2-3
V gene: TRBV18
clone size: -
D gene: TRBD2

CDR3 DNA: TGTGCCAGCAGTTTAAGCGGGGCCAACCTGTTTTTT
CDR3 protein: CASSLSGANLFF
CDR3 length: 12
J gene: TRBJ1-4
V gene: TRBV27
clone size: -
D gene: -

CDR3 DNA: TGTGCCAGCAGCGCCCGCGGACTAGCGGGAGGGGCCTACAATGAGCAGTTCTTC
CDR3 protein: CASSARGLAGGAYNEQFF
CDR3 length: 18
J gene: TRBJ2-1
V gene: TRBV9
clone size: -
D gene: TRBD2

CDR3 DNA: TGTGCCAGCAGATACAGGGGTGAGCAGTACTTC
CDR3 protein: CASRYRGEQYF
CDR3 length: 11
J gene: TRBJ2-7
V gene: TRBV6-5
clone size: -
D gene: TRBD1

CDR3 DNA: TGTGCCAGCAGCCGAACTAGCGCAATCGGCGAGCAGTACTTC
CDR3 protein: CASSRTSAIGEQYF
CDR3 length: 14
J gene: TRBJ2-7
V gene: TRBV9
clone size: few
D gene: TRBD2

CDR3 DNA: TGTGCCAGCGGTCCCACTGGGCGGGACGGCATTCAGTACTTC
CDR3 protein: CASGPTGRDGIQYF
CDR3 length: 14
J gene: TRBJ2-4
V gene: TRBV3-1/TRBV3-2
clone size: -
D gene: -

CDR3 DNA: TGTGCCAGCAGTTACGTTCAGTCCTCTGGAAACACCATATATTTT
CDR3 protein: CASSYVQSSGNTIYF
CDR3 length: 15
J gene: TRBJ1-3
V gene: TRBV6-5
clone size: -
D gene: -

CDR3 DNA: TGTGCCAGCAGTTTATTACCGGGACAGAGCCAAGAGACCCAGTACTTC
CDR3 protein: CASSLLPGQSQETQYF
CDR3 length: 16
J gene: TRBJ2-5
V gene: TRBV28
clone size: -
D gene: TRBD1

CDR3 DNA: TGTGCCAGCCTCACAGGGATTGAAGCTTTCTTT
CDR3 protein: CASLTGIEAFF
CDR3 length: 11
J gene: TRBJ1-1
V gene: TRBV6-5
clone size: few
D gene: -

CDR3 DNA: TGTGCCAGCAGTTTACCGGGCACCGGGGAGCTGTTTTTT
CDR3 protein: CASSLPGTGELFF
CDR3 length: 13
J gene: TRBJ2-2
V gene: TRBV28
clone size: -
D gene: -

CDR3 DNA: TGTGCCAGCAGCCAAACGACTAGCGGTACGAACACCGGGGAGCTGTTTTTT
CDR3 protein: CASSQTTSGTNTGELFF
CDR3 length: 17
J gene: TRBJ2-2
V gene: TRBV4-2
clone size: -
D gene: TRBD2

CDR3 DNA: TGTGCCACCAGCAGCCGAGGACTCCCGCGCACCGGGGAGCTGTTTTTT
CDR3 protein: CATSSRGLPRTGELFF
CDR3 length: 16
J gene: TRBJ2-2
V gene: TRBV15
clone size: -
D gene: -

CDR3 DNA: TGTGCCAGCAGCTGGACAGGGGGCCAGCCCCAGCATTTT
CDR3 protein: CASSWTGGQPQHF
CDR3 length: 13
J gene: TRBJ1-5
V gene: TRBV7-2
clone size: -
D gene: TRBD1

CDR3 DNA: TGTGCCAGCAGCCCACGGGTCGGGGGGCAGGAGGTTGCAACTAATGAAAAACTGTTTTTT
CDR3 protein: CASSPRVGGQEVATNEKLFF
CDR3 length: 20
J gene: TRBJ1-4
V gene: TRBV21-1
clone size: -
D gene: -

CDR3 DNA: TGTGCCAGCAGTTTACTAGCGGGAGTAAGCGATGAGCAGTTCTTC
CDR3 protein: CASSLLAGVSDEQFF
CDR3 length: 15
J gene: TRBJ2-1
V gene: TRBV27
clone size: many
D gene: TRBD2

CDR3 DNA: TGTGCCATCAGAACTCCCGGGACAGGGTTATTCGGGGAGCTGTTTTTT
CDR3 protein: CAIRTPGTGLFGELFF
CDR3 length: 16
J gene: TRBJ2-2
V gene: TRBV10-3
clone size: -
D gene: TRBD1

CDR3 DNA: TGTGCCAGCAGTAGACAGGGGGCGGACTCACCCCTCCACTTT
CDR3 protein: CASSRQGADSPLHF
CDR3 length: 14
J gene: TRBJ1-6
V gene: TRBV6-5
clone size: -
D gene: TRBD1